The 13 T cell receptor beta chains presented below share a single source sample, sequenced in a study of lymphopenia after photon versus proton radiotherapy. The protocol was immunoSEQ multiplex PCR, while the TCRdb copy is restricted to in-frame clones and leaves out a portion. This table holds approximately 22,000 clones, less than 85% found once. Specimen: peripheral blood, collected from a patient treated with photon-based radiotherapy. All receptors come from a man aged 55-75 years with pancreatic cancer.

The chain employs TRBV18 and TRBJ1-6, with unresolved D. Trimming shortened V by 6 bases and J by 5 bases, and 8 bases separated the two germline ends. This CDR3 has 13 residues. CDR1 KGHSH and CDR2 LQKENI come from the germline V gene. CDR3 in DNA: TGTGCCAGCTCGCGGGAAAATAATTCACCCCTCCACTTT. It yields the protein CASSRENNSPLHF.

This clone was detected once. The chain links TRBV6-5 to TRBJ2-7; the match to TRBD1 covers 7 bases. Germline V gene lookup returns CDR1 MNHEY and CDR2 SVGAGI. V gave up 7 bases and J gave up 6 bases; unmatched junction bases: 12. There are 14 residues in the CDR3. The CDR3 reads CASIPRDSRGEQYF. In DNA form, the CDR3 reads TGTGCCAGCATACCGAGGGACAGTAGAGGCGAGCAGTACTTC.

A few counts support this clone. This chain joins TRBV30 and TRBJ1-1; D might be TRBD1 (5 bases). The CDR3 extends over 11 amino acids. Per germline, CDR1 GTSNPN and CDR2 SVGIG (reference sequence). V lost 8 bases, J lost 1 base, and 8 bases lay in between. In DNA form, the CDR3 reads TGTGCCGGGACGGGGAACACTGAAGCTTTCTTT. As protein: CAGTGNTEAFF.

The chain is built from TRBV13 and TRBJ1-4; D gene unclear. The CDR3 contains 16 residues. The V gene's germline CDR1 is PRHDT and CDR2 FYEKMQ (reference sequence). The ends were cut back, 2 bases at V and 3 bases at J, with 13 bases in the middle. This CDR3 reads CASSLSPWSPNEKLFF. The CDR3 region has the DNA TGTGCCAGCAGCTTATCACCTTGGTCACCTAATGAAAAACTGTTTTTT.

The chain joins TRBV7-9 to TRBJ1-3; weak D call: TRBD1 (6 bases). This CDR3 spans 14 amino acids. The V end lost 8 bases, the J end lost 0 bases, and 11 bases lay between the germline ends. Germline lookup yields CDR1 SEHNR and CDR2 FQNEAQ (reference sequence). CDR3 loop: CASGGGSSGNTIYF. The CDR3 DNA follows: TGTGCCAGCGGAGGGGGGAGCTCTGGAAACACCATATATTTT.

The V and J genes are TRBV6-1 and TRBJ2-7; D is unclear. Deletions cut 6 bases from V and 4 bases from J, with 10 bases between. This CDR3 has 12 residues. The germline gives CDR1 MNHNS, CDR2 SASEGT. CDR3 in amino acids: CASRRSFYEQYF. The DNA of the CDR3 is TGTGCCAGCAGGCGTTCTTTTTACGAGCAGTACTTC.

The rearrangement links TRBV23-1 to TRBJ1-1; the match to TRBD1 covers 8 bases. TRBV23-1 is treated as an ORF (open reading frame) with a function not yet certain. This CDR3 has 18 residues. V dropped 0 bases and J dropped 8; count of bases not matched to a gene: 17. DNA for the CDR3: TGCGCCAGCAGTCAATCTTACCGAGGTCGCCAGGGGGCCGTGGAAGCTTTCTTT. It specifies CASSQSYRGRQGAVEAFF.

V gene TRBV2 combines with J gene TRBJ2-1, with 7 bases matching TRBD2. CDR1 and CDR2 from the germline V gene are SNHLY and FYNNEI. The CDR3 length is 15 residues. Losses at the gene ends were 5 bases for V and 3 bases for J; bases not matched to a gene: 7. The CDR3 is CASSLTSTGYNEQFF. In nucleotides, the CDR3 is TGTGCCAGCAGTTTGACTAGCACCGGCTACAATGAGCAGTTCTTC.

J is TRBJ2-3 and V is TRBV5-4, with TRBD2 matching over 9 bases. Germline trimming cut 4 bases from V and 2 bases from J; bases unmatched to any gene: 5. Looked up from germline, CDR1 is SGHNT and CDR2 is YYREEE (reference sequence). This CDR3 is built from 15 residues. The DNA for the CDR3 is TGTGCCAGCAGCACGCCGGGACTAGCCACAGATACGCAGTATTTT. This gives the protein CASSTPGLATDTQYF.

This clone has just a few counts. The chain employs TRBV5-1 and TRBJ1-1; D is ambiguous. The CDR3 consists of 14 residues. Trimming cost V 4 bases and J 3 bases, with 13 bases left between them. The germline CDR1 and CDR2 sequences are SGHRS and YFSETQ. Written as DNA, the CDR3 is TGCGCCAGCAGCCTCCTTTCACTGGACACTGAAGCTTTCTTT. It specifies CASSLLSLDTEAFF.

The V gene is TRBV5-1, the J gene TRBJ2-5; TRBD1 aligns across 9 bases. Germline V gives CDR1 SGHRS, CDR2 YFSETQ. J gave up 4 bases and V 4 bases, and 5 bases lay outside the gene matches. The CDR3 totals 14 residues. CDR3 loop: CASSDGTGTETQYF. CDR3 in DNA: TGCGCCAGCAGCGACGGGACAGGGACAGAGACCCAGTACTTC.

V gene TRBV30 combines with J gene TRBJ1-4, with no clear D. The V gene lost 5 bases and the J gene lost 0 bases, with 13 bases spanning the gap. The germline gives CDR1 GTSNPN, CDR2 SVGIG (reference sequence). This CDR3 contains 15 residues. In nucleotides, the CDR3 is TGTGCCTGGGCCGGCAAGGGTGCAACTAATGAAAAACTGTTTTTT. Encoded protein: CAWAGKGATNEKLFF.

V gene TRBV5-1 combines with J gene TRBJ2-5; tentatively, D is TRBD1 (6 bases). Trimming took off 2 bases at V and 2 bases at J, with 10 bases between the two ends. The CDR3 runs 14 residues. The germline gives CDR1 SGHRS, CDR2 YFSETQ. The CDR3 protein is CASSLQGGQETQYF. The CDR3 DNA is TGCGCCAGCAGCTTACAGGGTGGTCAAGAGACCCAGTACTTC. Filled out from reference TRBV5-1 and TRBJ2-5, the complete variable domain reads KAGVTQTPRYLIKTRGQQVTLSCSPISGHRSVSWYQQTPGQGLQFLFEYFSETQRNKGNFPGRFSGRQFSNSRSEMNVSTLELGDSALYLCASSLQGGQETQYFGPGTRLLVL.